The source of this TCR beta chain is a study of regulatory T cells in long-lasting Graves disease. Notes on the study in general: Persistent disease exhibited a predilection for TRBV28, TRBJ1-2 and TRBJ2-5. Accuracy may have been reduced by the small sample size. Newly diagnosed Graves' patients exceeded persistent ones in TCR diversity.

CDR3-region Arm-PCR and iRepertoire HTBI primers produced the TCR beta libraries. TCRdb ran MiXCR on the multiplex PCR reads and lists one entry per CDR3 protein. In the table there are about 460,000 distinct CDR3 sequences, 14% of which are singletons. Concerning this clonotype: Antigen: not known.

Trimming took 6 bases from V and 8 from J, leaving 15 bases between them. The CDR3 has 14 amino acids. Germline-derived CDR1 and CDR2 are KGHDR and SFDVKD. Documented time point: newly diagnosed GD, antithyroid drugs for less than 3 months. From PBMCs, RNA was extracted and then used to make the TCR library. The sample was also reused in another study, on T cells in Graves' hyperthyroidism and ophthalmopathy. That investigation notes: Primed by the HTBI set, a first-round RT-PCR was run on the TCR CDR3.

This clonotype originated in a woman between 50 and 59 years old with Graves disease. Sequencing used peripheral blood mononuclear cells (PBMCs), obtained at new diagnosis, from a patient treated with antithyroid drugs. The J gene is TRBJ2-2, the V gene TRBV24-1; D gene unclear. CDR3 nucleotides: TGTGCCACCAGTCACAATGGGTTGACAGGGGAGCTGTTTTTT. It is translated as CATSHNGLTGELFF.